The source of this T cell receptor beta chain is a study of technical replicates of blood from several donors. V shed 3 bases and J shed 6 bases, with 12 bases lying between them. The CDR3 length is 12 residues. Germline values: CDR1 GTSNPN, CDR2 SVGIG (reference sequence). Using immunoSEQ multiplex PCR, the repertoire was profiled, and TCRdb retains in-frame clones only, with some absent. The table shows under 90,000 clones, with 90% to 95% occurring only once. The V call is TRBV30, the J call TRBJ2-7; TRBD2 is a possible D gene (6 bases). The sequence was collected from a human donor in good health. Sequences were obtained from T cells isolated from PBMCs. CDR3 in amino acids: CAWSSGVGEQYF. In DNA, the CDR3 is TGTGCCTGGAGCTCGGGGGTAGGCGAGCAGTACTTC.